These 5 T cell receptor beta chains were all obtained from the same sample, sequenced in a study of vaccination and CD4 T cells after COVID-19. Cultured CD4+ T cells had their DNA profiled by the Oncomine TCR Beta short-read assay. A single record per CDR3 protein comes from TCRdb applying MiXCR to the PCR reads. The sample holds about 27,000 distinct CDR3 sequences; roughly 60% are singletons and the top ten take roughly a sixth. The antigens for these receptors are not known. The treatment: approximately nine-day PBMC culture with coronavirus spike peptide pools or control peptides (ViraFEST assay). The sample here was CD4+ T cells from blood, cultured in vitro, taken after SARS-CoV-2 vaccination. The receptors were gathered from a human donor who received a COVID-19 vaccine.

In its sample, this clonotype was seen a few times. This chain joins TRBV20-1 and TRBJ1-1; D is ambiguous. V lost 3 bases, J lost 10 bases, and 12 bases lay in between. The CDR3 consists of 11 residues. In germline, CDR1 is DFQATT, CDR2 SNEGSKA (reference sequence). The CDR3 sequence: CSARREVGAFF. In nucleotides, the CDR3 is TGCAGTGCTAGGAGAGAGGTTGGAGCTTTCTTT.

The V call is TRBV27, the J call TRBJ2-7; no reliable D call. V lost 3 bases to trimming and J lost 1 base, with 7 bases between them. The CDR3 has 13 amino acids. From germline, CDR1 is MNHEY and CDR2 SMNVEV (reference sequence). CDR3 nucleotides: TGTGCCAGCAGTTTCTCCGTTTCCTACGAGCAGTACTTC. This gives the protein CASSFSVSYEQYF.

This clonotype came up a few times. This chain uses TRBV6-2 or TRBV6-3 with TRBJ2-3; D might be TRBD1 (5 bases). The germline V gene has CDR1 MNHEY and CDR2 SVGEGT. V lost 6 bases to trimming and J lost 2 bases, with 21 bases between them. CDR3 size: 17 residues. Here the CDR3 DNA reads TGTGCCAGCAGAAAATTCCAGGGCTGGCGCGTCACAGATACGCAGTATTTT. This gives the protein CASRKFQGWRVTDTQYF.

The V gene is TRBV7-2, the J gene TRBJ2-7; possible D gene TRBD1, 6 bases. Trimming stripped 5 bases from V and 6 bases from J, with 14 bases between. CDR3 length equals 13 residues. The V gene's germline CDR1 is SGHTA and CDR2 FQGNSA. CDR3 residues: CASSAGHRVEQYF. DNA of the CDR3: TGTGCCAGCAGCGCCGGCCACAGGGTCGAGCAGTACTTC.

The chain recombines TRBV20-1 with TRBJ2-1, with D possibly being TRBD2 (6 bases). Germline loops: CDR1 DFQATT, CDR2 SNEGSKA (reference sequence). V shed 6 bases and J shed 2 bases, with 20 bases lying between them. This CDR3 has 16 residues. The CDR3 region has the DNA TGCAGTGCCACAAACCCTTGGGGGGAACCCTACAATGAGCAGTTCTTC. Residues: CSATNPWGEPYNEQFF.